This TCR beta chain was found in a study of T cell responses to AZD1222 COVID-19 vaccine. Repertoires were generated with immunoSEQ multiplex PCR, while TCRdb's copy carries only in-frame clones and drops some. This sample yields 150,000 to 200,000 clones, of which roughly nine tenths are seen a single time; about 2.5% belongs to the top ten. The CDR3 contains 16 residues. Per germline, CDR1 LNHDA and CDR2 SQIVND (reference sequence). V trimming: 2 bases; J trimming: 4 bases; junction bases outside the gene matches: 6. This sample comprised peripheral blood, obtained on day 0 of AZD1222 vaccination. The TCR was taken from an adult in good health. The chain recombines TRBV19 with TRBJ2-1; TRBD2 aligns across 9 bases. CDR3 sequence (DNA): TGTGCCAGTAGTATAACCGGACTAGCGCCGTACAATGAGCAGTTCTTC. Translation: CASSITGLAPYNEQFF.